A single sample is the source of the 13 T cell receptor beta chains below, sequenced in a study of blood T cells in healthy people across ages. PCR was performed a second time for about 7 to 11 cycles using a sample-barcoded 5' primer and a J-beta primer mix. TCRdb re-analysed the 5' RACE reads in MiXCR, keeping a single row per CDR3 protein. The sample yields 550,000 to 600,000 distinct CDR3 sequences, roughly 29% seen once. The sequenced sample was blood. The receptors here all came from a woman between 65 and 79 years old in good health.

The J gene is TRBJ2-2, the V gene TRBV29-1, with unresolved D. The CDR3 sequence is 12 residues long. The V gene lost 3 bases and the J gene lost 0 bases, with 2 bases spanning the gap. The V gene's germline CDR1 is SQVTM and CDR2 ANQGSEA. The CDR3 DNA sequence: TGCAGCGTTGATACGAACACCGGGGAGCTGTTTTTT. Its translation is CSVDTNTGELFF.

This CDR3 reads CASSEEGGQPQHF. The CDR3 DNA sequence: TGTGCCAGCAGTGAAGAGGGGGGCCAGCCCCAGCATTTT. The rearrangement links TRBV6-1 to TRBJ1-5, with TRBD1 as a possible D gene (6 bases). Per the germline V gene, CDR1 is MNHNS and CDR2 is SASEGT. This CDR3 spans 13 amino acids. Trimming shortened V by 1 base and J by 7 bases, and 8 bases separated the two germline ends.

The sample holds many counts of this clonotype. The rearrangement links TRBV29-1 to TRBJ2-5, with 8 bases aligning to TRBD1. Trimming at V came to 7 bases and at J to 5 bases, leaving 6 bases not matched to a gene. This CDR3 is 12 amino acids long. From germline, CDR1 is SQVTM and CDR2 ANQGSEA. For the CDR3, the DNA is TGCAGCGGCCAGGGGGCCGAGGAGACCCAGTACTTC. This gives the protein CSGQGAEETQYF.

This clonotype was seen only a few times. In DNA, the CDR3 is TGTGCCAGCAGCCTCGGGCGCCACTCCTACGAGCAGTACTTC. Encoded protein: CASSLGRHSYEQYF. V is TRBV11-1 and J is TRBJ2-7; D is unresolved. The length of the CDR3 is 14 residues. Germline V gives CDR1 SGHAT, CDR2 FQDESV (reference sequence). V was cut by 5 bases and J by 0 bases, with 11 bases left in between.

The rearrangement links TRBV20-1 to TRBJ2-3; possible D gene TRBD1, 5 bases. V was cut by 0 bases and J by 6 bases, with 16 bases left in between. From germline, CDR1 is DFQATT and CDR2 SNEGSKA (reference sequence). The CDR3 runs 15 residues. CDR3 sequence reads: CSARDLGQSADTQYF. CDR3 nucleotide sequence: TGCAGTGCTAGAGACTTGGGGCAAAGCGCGGATACGCAGTATTTT.

This clonotype was recorded a few times. The chain combines TRBV4-3 with TRBJ2-7, with D perhaps matching TRBD2 (7 bases). With 0 bases removed from V and 5 bases from J, the gap between germline ends came to 11 bases. CDR1 is LGHNA and CDR2 is YSLEER in the germline V gene. The CDR3 has 14 residues. The CDR3, as DNA: TGCGCCAGCAGCCAAGATGGGGGGGGCGACGAGCAGTACTTC. It translates to CASSQDGGGDEQYF.

This clonotype has more than one count but fewer than ten. V usage is TRBV7-9 and J usage is TRBJ1-2; 7 nucleotides match TRBD1. Trimming cost V 3 bases and J 4 bases; bases outside gene matches: 5. The CDR3 spans 14 residues. In germline, CDR1 is SEHNR, CDR2 FQNEAQ (reference sequence). CDR3 protein: CASSFLQGPYGYTF. Written as DNA, the CDR3 is TGTGCCAGCAGCTTCCTACAGGGGCCCTATGGCTACACCTTC.

The V and J genes are TRBV30 and TRBJ1-1; D not certain. The CDR3 loop spans 13 amino acids. CDR1 GTSNPN and CDR2 SVGIG come from the germline V gene (reference sequence). Deletions cut 3 bases from V and 2 bases from J, with 10 bases between. CDR3 region: CAWRWTANTEAFF. CDR3 bases: TGTGCCTGGAGGTGGACTGCTAACACTGAAGCTTTCTTT.

This clonotype has just a few counts. V is TRBV5-1 and J is TRBJ2-1; no clear D. Germline lookup yields CDR1 SGHRS and CDR2 YFSETQ. Between the trimmed V and J ends, which lost 4 bases and 0 bases, there was a span of 11 bases. The CDR3 is 15 amino acids. The CDR3 sequence is CASSPRFSSYNEQFF. As DNA, the CDR3 is TGCGCCAGCAGCCCGCGGTTTAGCTCCTACAATGAGCAGTTCTTC.

The gene calls are TRBV7-2 and TRBJ1-2, with D tentatively TRBD1 (6 bases). V shed 5 bases and J shed 6 bases, with 13 bases lying between them. Germline CDR1 and CDR2: SGHTA and FQGNSA. CDR3 length: 13 residues. The CDR3 protein is CASSLQGTDGYTF. CDR3 nucleotides: TGTGCCAGCAGCCTACAGGGTACTGATGGCTACACCTTC.

This clonotype was observed a handful of times. The chain combines TRBV25-1 with TRBJ2-3; D is unresolved. Germline-derived CDR1 and CDR2 are MGHDK and SYGVNS. Trimming pared 2 bases from V and 2 bases from J, leaving 11 bases between. The CDR3 length is 15 residues. The CDR3 loop reads CASSEKLPNTDTQYF. The CDR3 nucleotides are TGTGCCAGCAGTGAAAAGCTACCAAACACAGATACGCAGTATTTT.

This clonotype appeared a few times. The gene calls are TRBV12-3 or TRBV12-4 and TRBJ1-6; D is uncertain. The CDR3 consists of 11 residues. Trimming removed 0 bases from V and 9 bases from J, with 0 bases in between. The CDR3 reads CASSLASPLHF. CDR3 coding DNA: TGTGCCAGCAGTTTAGCTTCACCCCTCCACTTT.

The chain links TRBV11-1 to TRBJ2-4; possibly TRBD1 for D (6 bases). V was cut by 4 bases and J by 0 bases, with 10 bases left in between. CDR1 and CDR2 (germline): SGHAT, FQDESV (reference sequence). CDR3 length equals 15 residues. CDR3 amino acids: CASSSGQIAKNIQYF. The CDR3 region has the DNA TGTGCCAGCAGCTCTGGACAGATAGCCAAAAACATTCAGTACTTC. The full variable domain, with the rest looked up from reference TRBV11-1 and TRBJ2-4, is EAEVAQSPRYKITEKSQAVAFWCDPISGHATLYWYRQILGQGPELLVQFQDESVVDDSQLPKDRFSAERLKGVDSTLKIQPAELGDSAMYLCASSSGQIAKNIQYFGAGTRLSVL.